The present entry profiles one T cell receptor beta chain with its context. Its antigen is unknown. Trimming took off 0 bases at V and 10 bases at J, with 10 bases between the two ends. CDR1 and CDR2 from the germline V gene are LNHNV and YYDKDF (reference sequence). The CDR3 loop spans 14 amino acids. This sample was taken from a study of cytomegalovirus exposure and HLA in healthy donors. Primers included in the PCR were 60 Vbeta and 13 Jbeta primers. The protocol was immunoSEQ multiplex PCR, while the TCRdb copy is restricted to in-frame clones and leaves out a portion. This sample has about 150,000 clones; 70% to 90% occur once, and the top ten carry about 2.1%. Findings of the study overall: Later analysis associated a missense DCLRE1C variant with TCR beta V- and J-gene trimming.

The sequence came from a woman aged 18-35 years in good health and CMV-seronegative. This chain uses TRBV15 with TRBJ1-6; D might be TRBD1 (5 bases). The sequencing input was PBMCs. CDR3 in DNA: TGTGCCACCAGCAGAGATCGCGGGACGTCACCCCTCCACTTT. This gives the protein CATSRDRGTSPLHF. The full variable domain, in which reference TRBV15 and TRBJ1-6 provide the parts outside the CDR3, is DAMVIQNPRYQVTQFGKPVTLSCSQTLNHNVMYWYQQKSSQAPKLLFHYYDKDFNNEADTPDNFQSRRPNTSFCFLDIRSPGLGDTAMYLCATSRDRGTSPLHFGNGTRLTVT.